This T cell receptor beta chain came from a study of spatial heterogeneity in lung cancer. Turning to the study itself: Patients with untreated early-stage non-small cell lung cancer, numbering more than 55, were the donors. Beta-chain sequences were consistently detected more often than alpha-chain sequences. Findings and caveats of the study: Tumor TCRs that were ubiquitous and expanded showed up in blood more at resection than follow-up.

The presence of a unique molecular identifier marked each TCR cDNA molecule. TCRdb reprocessed the 5' RACE reads with MiXCR, giving one entry per CDR3 protein. The sample holds tens of thousands of distinct CDR3 sequences, 4.5% to 7.5% seen once. Specified time point: blood at routine non-recurrence follow-up after resection. In each case, whole RNA from tumor, nontumor lung or frozen PBMC was sequenced unsorted. The table lists this clonotype with many counts. The antigen is not known. V lost 7 bases, J lost 3 bases, and 18 bases lay in between. The CDR3 has 14 amino acids. CDR1 and CDR2 (germline): DFQATT, SNEGSKA (reference sequence).

Source: PBMCs, taken at follow-up. The sequence came from a male donor with early-stage non-small cell lung cancer. The V and J genes are TRBV20-1 and TRBJ1-1; TRBD1 might be the D (5 bases). The CDR3 protein is CSVGAGTFDTEAFF. In DNA form, the CDR3 reads TGCAGTGTCGGGGCAGGGACGTTCGACACTGAAGCTTTCTTT.